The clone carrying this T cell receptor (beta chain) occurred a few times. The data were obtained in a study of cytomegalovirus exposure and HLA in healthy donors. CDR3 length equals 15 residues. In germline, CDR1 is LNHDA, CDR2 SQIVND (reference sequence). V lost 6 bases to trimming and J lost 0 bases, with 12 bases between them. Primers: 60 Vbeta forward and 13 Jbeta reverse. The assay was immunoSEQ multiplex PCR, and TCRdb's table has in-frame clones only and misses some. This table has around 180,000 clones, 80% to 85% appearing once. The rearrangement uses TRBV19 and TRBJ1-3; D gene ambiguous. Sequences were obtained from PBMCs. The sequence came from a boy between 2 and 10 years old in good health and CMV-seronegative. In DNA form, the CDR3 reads TGTGCCAGTAGCCCAAACAGACCCTCTGGAAACACCATATATTTT. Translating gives CASSPNRPSGNTIYF. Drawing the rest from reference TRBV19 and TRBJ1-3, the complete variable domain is DGGITQSPKYLFRKEGQNVTLSCEQNLNHDAMYWYRQDPGQGLRLIYYSQIVNDFQKGDIAEGYSVSREKKESFPLTVTSAQKNPTAFYLCASSPNRPSGNTIYFGEGSWLTVV.